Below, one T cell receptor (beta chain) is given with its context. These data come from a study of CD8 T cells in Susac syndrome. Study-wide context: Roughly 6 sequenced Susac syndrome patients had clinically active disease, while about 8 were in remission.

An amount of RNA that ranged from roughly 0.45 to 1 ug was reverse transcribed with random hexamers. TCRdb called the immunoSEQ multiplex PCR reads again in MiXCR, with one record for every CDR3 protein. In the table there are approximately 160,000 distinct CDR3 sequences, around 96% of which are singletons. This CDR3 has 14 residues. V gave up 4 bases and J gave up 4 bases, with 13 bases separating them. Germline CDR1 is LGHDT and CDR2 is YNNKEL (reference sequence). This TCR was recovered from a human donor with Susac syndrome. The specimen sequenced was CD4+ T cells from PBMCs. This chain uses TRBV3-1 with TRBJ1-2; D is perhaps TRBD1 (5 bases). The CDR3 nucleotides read TGTGCCAGCAGCCGAGGGGTTCAGGGCTATGGCTACACCTTC. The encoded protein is CASSRGVQGYGYTF.